These 18 T cell receptor beta chains were sequenced from one sample in a study of spatial heterogeneity in lung cancer. Study results and limitations: One measure, the expanded intratumoral alpha and beta TCR count, tracked tumor mutation counts.

For these TCRs, the target antigens are not known. Time point meaning: sample taken at primary tumor resection. TCRdb re-called the 5' RACE reads through MiXCR, storing one row per CDR3 protein. The top ten clones hold about 11% of a sample with about 8,100 distinct CDR3 sequences, about 12% of them seen once. The source was lung tumor tissue, collected at surgery. The receptors stem from a male donor with early-stage non-small cell lung cancer.

This clonotype was counted ten times or more. Because the library targeted alpha chains, this beta chain is an off-target read whose size means little. The chain employs TRBV27 and TRBJ1-2; 9 nucleotides align to TRBD1. Germline V gene sequence: CDR1 MNHEY, CDR2 SMNVEV (reference sequence). CDR3 size: 15 residues. Losses at the gene ends were 0 bases for V and 6 bases for J; bases not matched to a gene: 5. CDR3 amino acids: CASSLSTGGGDGYTF. The CDR3 coding sequence is TGTGCCAGCAGTTTATCGACAGGGGGAGGAGATGGCTACACCTTC.

Ten or more counts support this clonotype. With the library built for alpha chains, this beta chain is off target and its frequency is not meaningful. The gene calls are TRBV30 and TRBJ2-7, with 13 bases matching TRBD2. The ends lost 3 bases at V and 0 bases at J; junction bases unmatched: 8. Germline V gene sequence: CDR1 GTSNPN, CDR2 SVGIG (reference sequence). This CDR3 is 17 amino acids long. The CDR3 DNA reads TGTGCCTGGAGCCCAAGGTGGACTAGCGGGAGCTCCTACGAGCAGTACTTC. This codes for CAWSPRWTSGSSYEQYF.

In this sample, this clonotype is medium-sized. The size of this beta chain means little, since it is a stray read in a library made for alpha chains. The rearrangement joins TRBV4-3 to TRBJ1-2; 12 nucleotides align to TRBD1. CDR1 and CDR2 (germline): LGHNA, YSLEER. The CDR3 covers 15 residues. Unmatched junction bases numbered 3, after V lost 3 bases and J lost 4 bases. The CDR3 reads CASSQGQGAGYGYTF. The CDR3 DNA sequence: TGCGCCAGCAGCCAGGGACAGGGGGCGGGCTATGGCTACACCTTC.

This clonotype was counted ten times or more. This beta chain slipped into a library made for alpha chains as a stray read, so its size is not meaningful. This chain joins TRBV6-2 or TRBV6-3 and TRBJ1-1; D remains ambiguous. The CDR3 spans 15 residues. Trimming cost V 0 bases and J 3 bases, with 11 bases left between them. Germline lookup yields CDR1 MNHEY and CDR2 SVGEGT. CDR3 sequence reads: CASSYSRDLDTEAFF. CDR3 coding DNA: TGTGCCAGCAGTTACTCGCGGGATTTGGACACTGAAGCTTTCTTT.

This clonotype ranks as medium-sized (0.01 to 0.1%). At one end the junction does not follow the germline gene, possibly because of a read error. Within a library made for alpha chains, this beta chain is off target, and its count is uninformative. The chain joins TRBV7-6 to TRBJ2-2, with 10 positions matching TRBD2. This CDR3 region has 16 residues. The V gene's germline CDR1 is SGHVS and CDR2 FNYEAQ. The CDR3 region is CASSLGSGRIPGELFF. DNA of the CDR3: TGTGCCAGCAGTTTAGGTAGCGGGAGGATTCCCGGGGAGCTGTTTTTT.

This clonotype has ten or more counts. Since the library was made to target alpha chains, this beta chain is a stray read and its abundance is not meaningful. The chain uses TRBV18 and TRBJ2-1; D perhaps matches TRBD2 (5 bases). CDR1 and CDR2 (germline): KGHSH, LQKENI. Trimming took off 3 bases at V and 4 bases at J, with 10 bases between the two ends. The CDR3 spans 14 residues. The CDR3 loop reads CASSPRTSYNEQFF. CDR3 DNA sequence: TGTGCCAGCTCACCCCGGACTTCTTACAATGAGCAGTTCTTC.

This clonotype is medium-sized (0.01 to 0.1%) in the sample. This beta chain was picked up by a library intended for alpha chains and is off target, so its count carries little meaning. This chain uses TRBV4-2 with TRBJ2-1, with D perhaps matching TRBD2 (5 bases). CDR3 length equals 15 residues. The V end was cut by 0 bases, the J end by 3 bases, with 9 bases between. Germline V gene sequence: CDR1 LGHNA, CDR2 YNFKEQ. Here the CDR3 DNA reads TGTGCCAGCAGCCAAGACCGTACTAGCTACAATGAGCAGTTCTTC. Its protein product is CASSQDRTSYNEQFF.

In regard to this clonotype: This beta chain appears as a stray read in a library generated for alpha chains; its size is not informative. This CDR3 is CASSLSRGPLSNQPQHF. CDR3 bases: TGTGCCAGCAGTTTATCGCGAGGGCCCCTGAGCAATCAGCCCCAGCATTTT. The chain recombines TRBV27 with TRBJ1-5; D not resolved. Germline V gene data show CDR1 as MNHEY and CDR2 as SMNVEV (reference sequence). Trimming pared 0 bases from V and 1 base from J, leaving 13 bases between. This CDR3 region has 17 residues.

By its share, this clonotype is medium-sized. This beta chain came through as a stray read in a library set up for alpha chains, and its size says little. The chain employs TRBV29-1 and TRBJ2-3, with 12 bases aligning to TRBD1. Germline CDR1 SQVTM, CDR2 ANQGSEA. This CDR3 is 15 amino acids long. The junction had 6 bases not matched to a gene; V was cut back by 4 bases and J by 4 bases. The CDR3 loop reads CSVAAGTGGADTQYF. CDR3 coding DNA: TGCAGCGTTGCAGCCGGGACAGGGGGCGCAGATACGCAGTATTTT.

Concerning this clonotype: The library was prepared for alpha chains; this beta chain is a stray read, so its frequency means little. The chain uses TRBV7-2 and TRBJ1-4; TRBD1 matches 8 bases. With V trimmed by 3 bases and J by 8 bases, 8 bases remained unmatched. Germline V lookup: CDR1 SGHTA, CDR2 FQGNSA. The CDR3 covers 15 residues. CDR3 DNA: TGTGCCAGCAGCTTGTCCGGGACAGGAGAGGAAAAACTGTTTTTT. Translated, it gives CASSLSGTGEEKLFF. Combining the CDR3 with reference TRBV7-2 and TRBJ1-4 gives the whole variable domain GAGVSQSPSNKVTEKGKDVELRCDPISGHTALYWYRQSLGQGLEFLIYFQGNSAPDKSGLPSDRFSAERTGGSVSTLTIQRTQQEDSAVYLCASSLSGTGEEKLFFGSGTQLSVL.

This clonotype occurred many times. Within a library made for alpha chains, this beta chain is off target, and its count is uninformative. The genes are TRBV25-1 and TRBJ1-2; TRBD1 matches at 8 bases. The CDR3 loop spans 13 amino acids. Germline V lookup: CDR1 MGHDK, CDR2 SYGVNS. V trimming: 4 bases; J trimming: 5 bases; junction bases outside the gene matches: 3. CDR3 DNA sequence: TGTGCCAGCAGTGCGGGACAGGAGTATGGCTACACCTTC. Protein sequence: CASSAGQEYGYTF.

This clonotype was counted many times. This beta chain came through as a stray read in a library set up for alpha chains, and its size says little. This sequence joins TRBV2 and TRBJ2-1; D is possibly TRBD2 (6 bases). Germline V gene lookup returns CDR1 SNHLY and CDR2 FYNNEI. There are 15 residues in the CDR3. V was trimmed by 7 bases and J by 0 bases, leaving 13 bases between them. The CDR3 region is CASILARSSYNEQFF. The CDR3 DNA reads TGTGCCAGCATCCTAGCGAGAAGCTCCTACAATGAGCAGTTCTTC.

In its sample, this clonotype was seen many times. Because the library targeted alpha chains, this beta chain is an off-target read whose size means little. The chain couples TRBV2 to TRBJ2-7; D call uncertain. Trimming shortened V by 3 bases and J by 4 bases, and 1 base separated the two germline ends. This CDR3 comprises 10 residues. Germline-derived CDR1 and CDR2 are SNHLY and FYNNEI. The CDR3 region is CASSEYEQYF. CDR3 DNA sequence: TGTGCCAGCAGTGAGTACGAGCAGTACTTC.

This clonotype is medium-sized within its sample. This beta chain turned up in a library designed for alpha chains; as an off-target read, its abundance says little. The chain employs TRBV7-2 and TRBJ2-2; D gene uncertain. Germline V lookup: CDR1 SGHTA, CDR2 FQGNSA. V was clipped by 1 base and J by 6 bases, with 6 bases between them. The CDR3 has 13 amino acids. The CDR3 DNA sequence: TGTGCCAGCAGCTTAGTATTGGCCGGGGAGCTGTTTTTT. It codes for CASSLVLAGELFF.

This clonotype was counted ten times or more. This beta chain was picked up by a library intended for alpha chains and is off target, so its count carries little meaning. The chain employs TRBV10-3 and TRBJ1-2; D is perhaps TRBD1 (6 bases). V was cut by 3 bases and J by 2 bases, with 10 bases left in between. This CDR3 contains 14 residues. Germline CDR1 is ENHRY and CDR2 is SYGVKD. The CDR3 DNA follows: TGTGCCATCAGTGACCGGACAGACAACTATGGCTACACCTTC. It translates to CAISDRTDNYGYTF.

Turning to this clonotype: A library made for alpha chains picked up this beta chain off target, so its size means little. The chain uses TRBV20-1 and TRBJ2-7; unclear D gene. V was pared by 0 bases and J by 2 bases, with 14 bases between. The V gene's germline CDR1 is DFQATT and CDR2 SNEGSKA (reference sequence). The CDR3 has 15 amino acids. The CDR3 region is CSARDLVKSPYEQYF. The CDR3, as DNA: TGCAGTGCTAGAGATCTTGTAAAGAGTCCCTACGAGCAGTACTTC.

This clonotype was seen once. Little can be read into the size of this beta chain, an off-target read in a library designed for alpha chains. The chain employs TRBV29-1 and TRBJ2-1; D remains unclear. Germline assignment: CDR1 SQVTM and CDR2 ANQGSEA. CDR3 size: 13 residues. Trimming shortened V by 0 bases and J by 7 bases, and 10 bases separated the two germline ends. In DNA form, the CDR3 reads TGCAGCGTTGAAGAACTTCCCGGGAATGAGCAGTTCTTC. It is translated as CSVEELPGNEQFF.

This clonotype was seen at least ten times. With the library built for alpha chains, this beta chain is off target and its frequency is not meaningful. The chain carries TRBV28 and TRBJ1-2, with TRBD1 identical over 7 bases. The CDR3 is 13 amino acids. Losses at the gene ends were 2 bases for V and 8 bases for J; bases not matched to a gene: 5. Germline V gene sequence: CDR1 MDHEN, CDR2 SYDVKM. CDR3 DNA: TGTGCCAGCAGTTTAGGGAGGGGGCGAGGCTACACCTTC. Its protein is CASSLGRGRGYTF.